This entry features one TCR beta chain sequence. These data come from a study of control samples from healthy donors and cancer patients. Repertoires were generated with immunoSEQ multiplex PCR, while TCRdb's copy carries only in-frame clones and drops some. The table shows around 160,000 clones, with more than 85% occurring only once. The length of the CDR3 is 11 residues. V dropped 6 bases and J dropped 5 bases, with 10 bases sitting between them. Germline lookup yields CDR1 DFQATT and CDR2 SNEGSKA (reference sequence). The clonotype originates from a man aged 18 to 29 in good health. Sample: blood. The chain joins TRBV20-1 to TRBJ2-5, with a possible D match to TRBD1 (5 bases). The CDR3 nucleotides read TGCAGTGCGTCTCCAGGGGAGACCCAGTACTTC. This encodes CSASPGETQYF.